The following is a TCR beta chain sequence with its context. The antigen is undetermined. CDR3 length: 16 amino acids. The V gene lost 3 bases and the J gene lost 3 bases, with 15 bases spanning the gap. Germline V gene lookup returns CDR1 SGDLS and CDR2 YYNGEE. Through a sample-barcoded 5' primer and a J-beta primer mix, a second PCR was run for 7 to 11 cycles. TCRdb reprocessed the 5' RACE reads via MiXCR and lists one record per CDR3 protein. The top ten clones hold 6.5% to 8.5% of a sample with around 1.5 million distinct CDR3 sequences, roughly 59% of them seen once. The record originates from a study of blood T cells in healthy people across ages. General study results and limits: Higher diversity and more naive CD4+ cells were features of long-lived donors, compared to aged donors. For the donors, CMV status was unknown and possibly confounded expanded clonotype changes.

Peripheral blood samples of 9 to 10 milliliters were drawn from each donor. The clonotype comes from a man between 18 and 35 years old in good health. The sample consisted of blood. This chain uses TRBV9 with TRBJ1-4; a weak D match, TRBD1 (5 bases). The CDR3 region is CASSAYSGRANEKLFF. The CDR3 DNA reads TGTGCCAGCAGCGCGTACTCGGGACGGGCTAATGAAAAACTGTTTTTT. The entire variable domain, with the rest obtained from reference TRBV9 and TRBJ1-4, is as follows: DSGVTQTPKHLITATGQRVTLRCSPRSGDLSVYWYQQSLDQGLQFLIQYYNGEERAKGNILERFSAQQFPDLHSELNLSSLELGDSALYFCASSAYSGRANEKLFFGSGTQLSVL.